This T cell receptor (beta chain) is drawn from a study of T cells in Graves' hyperthyroidism and ophthalmopathy. Whole-study findings and limits: In the analysis, a 13 V-J model separated ophthalmopathy from stable hyperthyroidism. The blood repertoire included most of the expanded thyroid clonotypes above 0.001.

This CDR3 is built from 16 residues. V was pared by 4 bases and J by 0 bases, with 8 bases of the junction left unmatched. The germline gives CDR1 MNHEY, CDR2 SMNVEV (reference sequence). Graves' hyperthyroidism without ophthalmopathy progression within 18 months was termed stable. Those with hyperthyroidism were 18 to 65 years old, newly diagnosed, and ill for under 2 months. The investigators amplified TCR beta CDR3 regions from RNA transcripts. The HTBI primer set was used in a first-round RT-PCR of the TCR CDR3. In TCRdb, the multiplex PCR reads were re-called with MiXCR into one record per CDR3 protein. The repertoire consists of almost 600,000 distinct CDR3 sequences, with 46% occurring once and the leading ten covering about 8.3%. This clonotype has ten or more counts. Its antigen is still unknown.

The chain couples TRBV27 to TRBJ1-2; 7 positions agree with TRBD1. Sequenced material: peripheral blood or thyroid tissue (not recorded which). The sequence was obtained from a woman aged 18-29 years with Graves' hyperthyroidism. The CDR3 bases are TGTGCCAGCAGTTCCCGGACAGGATATACTAACTATGGCTACACCTTC. Translated: CASSSRTGYTNYGYTF.